This TCR beta chain was retrieved from a study of blood T cells in healthy people across ages. Together with a sample-barcoded 5' primer, a J-beta primer mix was included in a second PCR lasting about 7 to 11 cycles. Every cDNA was tagged by a template-switch adaptor with 12 random nucleotides. TCRdb re-called the 5' RACE reads through MiXCR, storing one row per CDR3 protein. The sample lists around 1.5 million distinct CDR3 sequences, 55% to 75% occurring once. The CDR3 extends over 15 amino acids. V shed 1 base and J shed 0 bases, with 7 bases lying between them. Healthy Russian Caucasian donors spanned ages about 6 to 95 years. Extraction yielded at least 6 micrograms of total RNA per sample.

This sequence joins TRBV12-3 or TRBV12-4 and TRBJ1-5, with D unclear. The sequenced sample was blood. The clonotype originates from a man aged 18 to 30 in good health. The CDR3 region has the DNA TGTGCCAGCAGTTTAGGCGGATATAGCAATCAGCCCCAGCATTTT. Its protein product is CASSLGGYSNQPQHF.